This T cell receptor (beta chain) was captured by sequencing in a study of cytomegalovirus exposure and HLA in healthy donors. Study conclusions and caveats: Reportedly, diagnosis of cytomegalovirus status by the classifier showed high specificity and sensitivity.

The PCR made use of 60 Vbeta and 13 Jbeta primers. The protocol was immunoSEQ multiplex PCR, while the TCRdb copy is restricted to in-frame clones and leaves out a portion. The sample includes tens of thousands of clones, approximately 77% seen only once; the top ten take more than 7%. About this clone: Its antigen is as yet unknown.

The CDR3 consists of 14 residues. Germline V gives CDR1 GTSNPN, CDR2 SVGIG (reference sequence). Deletions cut 0 bases from V and 5 bases from J, with 13 bases between. The gene calls are TRBV30 and TRBJ2-5; D might be TRBD1 (7 bases). This TCR was sampled from a woman in her twenties or thirties in good health and CMV-seropositive. Input material: PBMCs. In nucleotides, the CDR3 is TGTGCCTGGAGTGTTGGAGGGGGCCGGGAGACCCAGTACTTC. Its translation is CAWSVGGGRETQYF.